These 25 T cell receptor beta chains originate from one sample sequenced in a study of tumor-infiltrating lymphocytes in primary liver carcinoma (dated by TCRdb to about 2017). Instrument on record: Illumina HiSeq 2500. Starting from 500 to 600 ng total RNA, TCRbeta-specific cDNA was produced by reverse transcription with a constant-region primer and ProtoScript II reverse transcriptase. Three nested multiplex PCR rounds, following a slightly modified ARM-PCR procedure, were used to build the TCRbeta libraries. The first two PCR rounds used multiplex TRBV1-TRBV30 forward primers with a Cbeta reverse primer, each for roughly 11 cycles. The raw public data were reprocessed by TCRdb itself: fastp quality trimming at Q25, MiXCR clonotype calling, in-frame beta chains only. Rows with a matching CDR3 protein are joined into one entry that keeps the most common DNA and genes. In all, the sample holds fewer than 200,000 distinct CDR3 sequences, and around four fifths of those were seen once. The top ten constitute approximately 18% of the sample.

Without any cell sorting, total RNA and DNA were co-extracted from about 21-30 mg of bulk tissue using the AllPrep DNA/RNA mini kit. Sequenced sample: tumor tissue from primary liver carcinoma. The origin of the receptors is a middle-aged man with primary liver carcinoma and hepatitis B virus infection.

This clonotype turned up a few times. The V and J genes are TRBV5-1 and TRBJ2-5; 9 positions agree with TRBD2. The CDR3 totals 18 residues. The ends lost 0 bases at V and 11 bases at J; junction bases unmatched: 20. CDR1 is SGHRS and CDR2 is YFSETQ in the germline V gene. The CDR3 region has the DNA TGCGCCAGCAGCTTGGCCGGGGCTAGCGGGGCCCTACAAGAGATACAGTACTTC. The encoded protein is CASSLAGASGALQEIQYF.

About this clonotype itself: An end of the junction differs from the germline gene, which may be a read error. The chain joins TRBV5-4 to TRBJ2-1; 7 nucleotides match TRBD2. This CDR3 comprises 12 residues. Germline loops: CDR1 SGHNT, CDR2 YYREEE (reference sequence). The DNA of the CDR3 is TGTGCCAGTAGCTGGGGAGGGTATGAGCAGTTCTTC. This translates into CASSWGGYEQFF. The whole variable domain, remainder taken from reference TRBV5-4 and TRBJ2-1, is ETGVTQSPTHLIKTRGQQVTLRCSSQSGHNTVSWYQQALGQGPQFIFQYYREEENGRGNFPPRFSGLQFPNYSSELNVNALELDDSALYLCASSWGGYEQFFGPGTRLTVL.

In regard to this clonotype: A much larger clone lies a single base off, so this may be a read error. Here the CDR3 DNA reads TGTGCCTGGAGAACACAGGGAGGTGTATATGACTACACCTTC. Translation: CAWRTQGGVYDYTF. The chain has TRBV30 and TRBJ1-2, with a tentative D call TRBD1 (6 bases). CDR1 and CDR2 (germline): GTSNPN, SVGIG (reference sequence). The CDR3 covers 14 residues. Variable domain in full (rest from reference TRBV30 and TRBJ1-2): SQTIHQWPATLVQPVGSPLSLECTVEGTSNPNLYWYRQAAGRGLQLLFYSVGIGQISSEVPQNLSASRPQDRQFILSSKKLLLSDSGFYLCAWRTQGGVYDYTFGSGTRLTVV.

With respect to this clonotype: One junction end disagrees with the germline gene, perhaps due to a read error. Here the CDR3 DNA reads TGTGCCAGCAGCTTGTTGGTGGGAGGAACAGACACGCAGTATTTT. This sequence encodes CASSLLVGGTDTQYF. The chain is built from TRBV5-6 and TRBJ2-3, with D tentatively TRBD2 (6 bases). CDR1 is SGHDT, CDR2 YYEEEE, per germline. The CDR3 runs to 15 residues. The complete variable domain, with remaining parts taken from reference TRBV5-6 and TRBJ2-3, reads DAGVTQSPTHLIKTRGQQVTLRCSPKSGHDTVSWYQQALGQGPQFIFQYYEEEERQRGNFPDRFSGHQFPNYSSELNVNALLLGDSALYLCASSLLVGGTDTQYFGPGTRLTVL.

A note on this clonotype: The conserved closing phenylalanine or tryptophan is absent in this CDR3, likely reflecting a read error. The rearrangement joins TRBV11-2 to TRBJ1-5; a weak D match, TRBD1 (6 bases). Germline V gene data show CDR1 as SGHAT and CDR2 as FQNNGV. Trimming cost V 1 base and J 3 bases, with 16 bases left between them. The length of the CDR3 is 17 residues. This CDR3 reads CASSLVAVTGNNQPQHI. The CDR3 DNA reads as TGTGCCAGCAGCTTAGTAGCGGTAACAGGGAACAATCAGCCCCAGCATATT.

With regard to this clonotype: A junction boundary mismatches the germline segment, possibly from a read error. V gene TRBV11-3 combines with J gene TRBJ2-2; D is possibly TRBD2 (5 bases). This CDR3 is 14 amino acids long. The germline V gene encodes CDR1 SGHNT and CDR2 YENEEA. CDR3 protein: CTSSLNANTGELFF. CDR3 in DNA: TGTACCAGCAGCTTAAACGCGAATACCGGGGAGCTATTTTTT.

The V and J genes are TRBV28 and TRBJ2-6; perhaps D is TRBD1 or TRBD2 (5 bases each). CDR1 is MDHEN and CDR2 is SYDVKM in the germline V gene. The CDR3 has 18 amino acids. The V and J ends lost 8 bases and 3 bases respectively, with 23 bases between them. In DNA form, the CDR3 reads TGTGCCAGCTGTTCCCCGGGGCAGGGAAAGGTTGGGGCCAACGTCCTGACTTTC. This translates into CASCSPGQGKVGANVLTF. Filled out from reference TRBV28 and TRBJ2-6, the complete variable domain reads DVKVTQSSRYLVKRTGEKVFLECVQDMDHENMFWYRQDPGLGLRLIYFSYDVKMKEKGDIPEGYSVSREKKERFSLILESASTNQTSMYLCASCSPGQGKVGANVLTFGAGSRLTVL.

Regarding this clonotype: A read error is possible here, since a much larger clone lies one base away. V and J are TRBV30 and TRBJ1-5; D ambiguous. Per germline, CDR1 GTSNPN and CDR2 SVGIG (reference sequence). The CDR3 runs 13 residues. V was pared by 4 bases and J by 5 bases, with 12 bases between. The CDR3 here is CAWTMSEDQPQHF. CDR3 DNA sequence: TGTGCCTGGACGATGTCTGAAGATCAGCCCCAGCATTTT.

The genes are TRBV19 and TRBJ1-1; D ambiguous. The CDR3 runs to 13 residues. Germline V gene lookup returns CDR1 LNHDA and CDR2 SQIVND (reference sequence). In DNA form, the CDR3 reads TGTGTCAATAGTACCCAAGCCGGTATTGAAGCTTTCTTT. Translating gives CVNSTQAGIEAFF. Based on the CDR3 plus reference TRBV19 and TRBJ1-1, the full variable domain is DGGITQSPKYLFRKEGQNVTLSCEQNLNHDAMYWYRQDPGQGLRLIYYSQIVNDFQKGDIAEGYSVSREKKESFPLTVTSAQKNPTAFYLCVNSTQAGIEAFFGQGTRLTVV.

Comments on this clonotype: A much larger clone lies a single base off, so this may be a read error. J is TRBJ2-7 and V is TRBV7-9; 9 bases agree with TRBD1. The CDR3 is 12 amino acids. CDR1 is SEHNR and CDR2 is FQNEAQ in the germline V gene (reference sequence). With 5 bases clipped from V and 11 bases from J, the junction kept 7 bases outside the gene matches. The CDR3 spells CASSGDREPKYF. The CDR3, as DNA: TGTGCCAGCAGCGGGGACAGGGAACCGAAGTACTTC.

Note on this clonotype: The junction shows a germline mismatch at one end, possibly a read error. The gene calls are TRBV12-3 or TRBV12-4 and TRBJ2-3; D not resolved. The CDR3 is made up of 14 amino acids. The CDR3 region has the DNA TGTGTCAGCAGTTTATTACGGAGCAGAGATACCCAGTATTTT. This sequence encodes CVSSLLRSRDTQYF.

A word on this clonotype: Just one base apart from a much larger clone, this may be a read error. The chain carries TRBV12-3 or TRBV12-4 and TRBJ2-3; D not resolved. V was pared by 7 bases and J by 6 bases, with 11 bases between. The CDR3 is made up of 12 amino acids. DNA of the CDR3: TGTGCCAGCAATCCCTTCGGTGATACGCAGTATTTT. Translation gives CASNPFGDTQYF.

A note on this clonotype: A single base separates this from a much larger clone, so it may be a read error. The chain has TRBV28 and TRBJ2-2; 11 positions match TRBD2. Per germline, CDR1 MDHEN and CDR2 SYDVKM. The CDR3 is 15 residues long. The V and J ends lost 7 bases and 9 bases, in that order; junction bases with no gene match: 10. CDR3 nucleotides: TGTGCCAGCAAAACTAGCGGGAGAGAAACCAGGGAGCTGTTTTTT. It codes for CASKTSGRETRELFF. The whole variable domain, filled in from reference TRBV28 and TRBJ2-2, reads DVKVTQSSRYLVKRTGEKVFLECVQDMDHENMFWYRQDPGLGLRLIYFSYDVKMKEKGDIPEGYSVSREKKERFSLILESASTNQTSMYLCASKTSGRETRELFFGEGSRLTVL.

Comment on this clonotype: A much larger clone differs by one base, so this may be a read error. The chain carries TRBV7-8 and TRBJ2-7, with D maybe TRBD1 (6 bases). This CDR3 spans 14 amino acids. The germline V gene has CDR1 SGHVS and CDR2 FQNEAQ. CDR3 in DNA: TGTGCCAGCAGCTTAGTTCCAGGGGCCTACGACCAGTACTTC. Translated: CASSLVPGAYDQYF.

Comment on this clonotype: An end of the junction does not agree with germline; a read error may underlie this. The chain employs TRBV4-2 and TRBJ1-2, with D possibly matching TRBD1 (6 bases). Germline V gene lookup returns CDR1 LGHNA and CDR2 YNFKEQ. The length of the CDR3 is 18 residues. The CDR3 is CGSNQEPQGRGLGYGYTF. The CDR3 DNA reads TGTGGCAGCAACCAAGAACCACAGGGAAGGGGTCTGGGCTATGGCTACACCTTC.

This chain uses TRBV29-1 with TRBJ1-2; no firm D call. The CDR3 runs to 18 residues. V lost 4 bases and J lost 14, with 38 bases in between. CDR1 SQVTM and CDR2 ANQGSEA come from the germline V gene. CDR3 sequence: CSVGAPIGTQVANYGCTF. Written as DNA, the CDR3 is TGCAGCGTTGGGGCACCAATAGGAACTCAAGTGGCTAACTATGGCTGTACCTTC.

This clonotype was seen repeatedly, ten times or more. The gene calls are TRBV30 and TRBJ2-5; D is undetermined. Between the trimmed V and J ends, which lost 1 base and 5 bases, there was a span of 8 bases. From germline, CDR1 is GTSNPN and CDR2 SVGIG (reference sequence). The CDR3 is 12 amino acids. Here the CDR3 reads CAWSEMRETQYF. The CDR3, as DNA: TGTGCCTGGAGTGAAATGAGGGAGACCCAGTACTTC.

This clonotype was recorded once. Compared with germline, one end of the junction differs, possibly owing to a read error. The rearrangement links TRBV11-1 to TRBJ2-1; D is possibly TRBD2 (6 bases). The CDR3 is 13 amino acids. CDR1 SGHAT and CDR2 FQDESV come from the germline V gene (reference sequence). CDR3 residues: CACRLVLGGRQFF. The DNA of the CDR3 is TGTGCCTGCAGATTAGTGCTCGGAGGGCGGCAGTTCTTC. Supplemented by reference TRBV11-1 and TRBJ2-1, the full variable domain reads EAEVAQSPRYKITEKSQAVAFWCDPISGHATLYWYRQILGQGPELLVQFQDESVVDDSQLPKDRFSAERLKGVDSTLKIQPAELGDSAMYLCACRLVLGGRQFFGPGTRLTVL.

In regard to this clonotype: The junction departs from germline at one end; a sequencing error may be responsible. This chain uses TRBV11-1 with TRBJ2-7; D ambiguous. Germline V gives CDR1 SGHAT, CDR2 FQDESV (reference sequence). CDR3 length: 12 amino acids. The CDR3 coding sequence is TGTACCAGCACCCCAGACAACTACGAGCAGTACTTC. Translating it yields CTSTPDNYEQYF.

Concerning this clonotype: Because the CDR3 is missing its conserved closing phenylalanine or tryptophan, this is likely a read error. The chain is built from TRBV6-1 and TRBJ2-5; 11 nucleotides match TRBD2. The length of the CDR3 is 16 residues. Germline CDR1 is MNHNS and CDR2 is SASEGT. Written as DNA, the CDR3 is TGTACCAGCAGTGAAACCCTAGCGGGAGGAGGGGAGACCCAGTACCTC. Amino acid sequence: CTSSETLAGGGETQYL.

This clonotype was picked up one time. The junction differs from germline at one of its ends, possibly a read error. The V gene is TRBV4-2, the J gene TRBJ2-3, with D possibly TRBD2 on 6 matching bases. Per the germline V gene, CDR1 is LGHNA and CDR2 is YNFKEQ. The CDR3 extends over 13 amino acids. The CDR3 spells CASGRESSDTQYF. CDR3 nucleotides: TGTGCCAGCGGTCGGGAGTCCTCAGATACGCAGTATTTC.

This clonotype was seen at least ten times. The V gene is TRBV29-1, the J gene TRBJ1-3; TRBD1 agrees at 8 bases. This CDR3 region has 13 residues. Germline V CDR1 and CDR2: SQVTM, ANQGSEA. Trimming removed 7 bases from V and 1 base from J; junction bases left unmatched: 3. The CDR3 protein is CSGQGISGNTIYF. The CDR3, as DNA: TGCAGCGGACAGGGGATATCTGGAAACACCATATATTTT.

Turning to this clonotype: No conserved phenylalanine or tryptophan is present at the end of the CDR3, so a read error is the likely explanation. V is TRBV20-1 and J is TRBJ2-7; D gene uncertain. Germline lookup yields CDR1 DFQATT and CDR2 SNEGSKA (reference sequence). Trimming cost V 3 bases and J 3 bases, with 9 bases left between them. The length of the CDR3 is 12 residues. CDR3 nucleotides: TGCAGTGCTAGTTCGCAGTACTACGAGCAGTACCTC. It is translated as CSASSQYYEQYL.

The table lists this clonotype with a few counts. This may be a read error: a much more frequent sequence differs by one nucleotide. CDR3 loop: CASSRIGGGGQPQYF. In DNA, the CDR3 is TGTGCCAGCAGCCGCATCGGGGGAGGAGGTCAGCCCCAGTATTTT. This chain uses TRBV7-9 with TRBJ1-5, with D perhaps matching TRBD2 (6 bases). The assigned J gene may be wrong: the sequence end matches TRBJ2-3 better. CDR1 is SEHNR, CDR2 FQNEAQ, per germline (reference sequence). The CDR3 spans 15 residues.

The V and J genes are TRBV24-1 and TRBJ2-1; 8 nucleotides align to TRBD1. Germline CDR1 is KGHDR and CDR2 is SFDVKD. This CDR3 is 14 amino acids long. This CDR3 is CDTKDPGGADVDFF. The CDR3 region has the DNA TGTGACACTAAAGACCCAGGGGGCGCCGATGTTGACTTCTTC.